This T cell receptor beta chain emerged from a study of blood T cell repertoires in COVID-19. Study summary: Samples came from the United States, Italy and Spain, spanning acute and convalescent COVID-19. PBMCs, B-cell-depleted T cells, or T cells provided the cDNA or gDNA that made up the material.

The authors' processing: Reference gene primer amplification gave nucleated cell count estimates. The method was immunoSEQ multiplex PCR; TCRdb's version includes in-frame clones alone and lacks a portion of them. That table gives V, J and clone size, and the DNA gave D and trimming. The table lists under 200,000 clones, 70% to 90% of them singletons. The germline V gene encodes CDR1 LGHDT and CDR2 YNNKEL (reference sequence). The CDR3 contains 14 residues. V was pared by 4 bases and J by 7 bases, with 5 bases of the junction left unmatched. The rearrangement joins TRBV3-1 (or the pseudogene TRBV3-2) to TRBJ1-5; 9 bases align to TRBD1. This receptor was identified in a woman older than 75 with acute or convalescent COVID-19. Sequenced input: peripheral blood. The CDR3 reads CASSRGQGGQPQHF. In DNA form, the CDR3 reads TGTGCCAGCAGCCGGGGACAGGGTGGGCAGCCCCAGCATTTT.